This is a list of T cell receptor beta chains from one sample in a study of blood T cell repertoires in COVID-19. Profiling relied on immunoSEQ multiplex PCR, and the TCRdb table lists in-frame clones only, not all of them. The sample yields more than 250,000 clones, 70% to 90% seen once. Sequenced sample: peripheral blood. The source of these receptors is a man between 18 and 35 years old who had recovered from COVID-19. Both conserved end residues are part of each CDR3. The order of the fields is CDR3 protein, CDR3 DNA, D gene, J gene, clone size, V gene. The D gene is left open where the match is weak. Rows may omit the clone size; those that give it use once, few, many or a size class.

cdr3_aa: CASRGRQPQRPQHF; cdr3_nt: TGTGCCAGCAGGGGGCGGCAGCCGCAGAGGCCCCAGCATTTT; d_call: NA; j_call: TRBJ1-5; clone_size: few; v_call: TRBV27
cdr3_aa: CASSELTQGAQYF; cdr3_nt: TGCGCCAGCAGTGAGTTGACGCAGGGGGCCCAGTACTTC; d_call: TRBD1; j_call: TRBJ2-5; clone_size: NA; v_call: TRBV10-1
cdr3_aa: CASSQESAGGFLSTDTQYF; cdr3_nt: TGTGCCAGCAGCCAAGAATCCGCGGGGGGCTTCCTTAGCACAGATACGCAGTATTTT; d_call: TRBD2; j_call: TRBJ2-3; clone_size: NA; v_call: TRBV14
cdr3_aa: CASSIEGGRPNTEAFF; cdr3_nt: TGTGCCAGTAGTATAGAAGGCGGCAGACCGAACACTGAAGCTTTCTTT; d_call: NA; j_call: TRBJ1-1; clone_size: NA; v_call: TRBV19
cdr3_aa: CASSQETGVTEAFF; cdr3_nt: TGTGCCAGCAGTCAAGAGACAGGGGTGACTGAAGCTTTCTTT; d_call: TRBD1; j_call: TRBJ1-1; clone_size: NA; v_call: TRBV6-4
cdr3_aa: CATLTGMNTEAFF; cdr3_nt: TGTGCCACCTTGACAGGCATGAACACTGAAGCTTTCTTT; d_call: NA; j_call: TRBJ1-1; clone_size: NA; v_call: TRBV10-3
cdr3_aa: CAIRDREAGELFF; cdr3_nt: TGTGCCATCAGAGACAGGGAAGCCGGGGAGCTGTTTTTT; d_call: TRBD1; j_call: TRBJ2-2; clone_size: NA; v_call: TRBV10-3
cdr3_aa: CSVAGQARAYEQYF; cdr3_nt: TGCAGCGTTGCAGGTCAGGCCCGAGCCTACGAGCAGTACTTC; d_call: NA; j_call: TRBJ2-7; clone_size: NA; v_call: TRBV29-1
cdr3_aa: CASSTRGTSGPGELFF; cdr3_nt: TGTGCCAGTAGTACCAGGGGGACTAGCGGGCCCGGGGAGCTGTTTTTT; d_call: TRBD2; j_call: TRBJ2-2; clone_size: NA; v_call: TRBV19
cdr3_aa: CASSDGQGLASGLPYEQYF; cdr3_nt: TGTGCCAGCAGCGATGGACAGGGGCTAGCTAGCGGGCTTCCCTACGAGCAGTACTTC; d_call: NA; j_call: TRBJ2-7; clone_size: NA; v_call: TRBV9
cdr3_aa: CASSPQGAHYGYTF; cdr3_nt: TGTGCCAGCTCACCTCAGGGGGCACACTATGGCTACACCTTC; d_call: TRBD1; j_call: TRBJ1-2; clone_size: NA; v_call: TRBV18
cdr3_aa: CASSTDISGNTIYF; cdr3_nt: TGTGCCAGCAGCACCGACATCTCTGGAAACACCATATATTTT; d_call: NA; j_call: TRBJ1-3; clone_size: NA; v_call: TRBV7-8